The text below deals with one T cell receptor (beta chain). The antigen is not known. CDR1 MNHNY and CDR2 SVGAGI come from the germline V gene (reference sequence). The CDR3 loop spans 13 amino acids. Trimming removed 4 bases from V and 2 bases from J; junction bases left unmatched: 1. Each and every patient relapsed after autologous stem cell transplantation, and patients got differing brentuximab vedotin exposure. Sequenced by immunoSEQ multiplex PCR; TCRdb stores in-frame clones only, minus some. The sample has more than 140,000 clones, about 81% seen once. This sample stems from a study of PD-1 blockade in classical Hodgkin lymphoma. Findings of the study overall: TCR diversity in CD4+, not CD8+, cells rose significantly by C4D1. When nivolumab was started under 1 year after ASCT, patients were excluded.

The sequence was obtained from a human donor with classical Hodgkin lymphoma. V usage is TRBV6-6 and J usage is TRBJ2-7; 8 nucleotides align to TRBD2. The sequencing used peripheral blood mononuclear cells (PBMCs), collected before the second cycle of nivolumab. CDR3: CASSLGLAYEQYF. CDR3 nucleotide sequence: TGTGCCAGCAGTTTGGGACTAGCCTACGAGCAGTACTTC.